This TCR beta chain is drawn from a study of T cells in Graves' hyperthyroidism and ophthalmopathy. Findings of the study overall: Model predictions of ophthalmopathy came a median roughly 6.7 months before onset.

In the case of this clonotype: Its matching antigen is unknown. The junction departs from the called germline gene at one end, perhaps through a read error.

Investigators excluded patients with uncontrolled infection, other autoimmune disease, pregnancy or lactation. Together with thyroid ultrasound, orbital computed tomography, serum thyroxine and TRAb, clinical symptoms were used for diagnoses. A roughly 9.3 ml volume of fresh peripheral blood provided the PBMCs. The CDR3 sequence is 15 residues long. The V gene's germline CDR1 is DFQATT and CDR2 SNEGSKA (reference sequence). TCR beta CDR3 region amplification was performed from RNA transcripts. HTBI primers were the set used in a first-round RT-PCR of the TCR CDR3. TCRdb re-derived calls from the multiplex PCR reads in MiXCR, one entry per CDR3 protein. This table has 450,000 to 600,000 distinct CDR3 sequences, just under 20% appearing once.

The sequencing sample was made of blood. The TCR sequence derives from a man in his forties or fifties with Graves' ophthalmopathy. The gene calls are TRBV20-1 and TRBJ1-5; TRBD1 matches at 8 bases. CDR3 amino acids: CSAGDRGRGNQPQHF. For the CDR3, the DNA is TGCAGTGCTGGAGACAGGGGTCGCGGCAATCAGCCCCAGCATTTT.